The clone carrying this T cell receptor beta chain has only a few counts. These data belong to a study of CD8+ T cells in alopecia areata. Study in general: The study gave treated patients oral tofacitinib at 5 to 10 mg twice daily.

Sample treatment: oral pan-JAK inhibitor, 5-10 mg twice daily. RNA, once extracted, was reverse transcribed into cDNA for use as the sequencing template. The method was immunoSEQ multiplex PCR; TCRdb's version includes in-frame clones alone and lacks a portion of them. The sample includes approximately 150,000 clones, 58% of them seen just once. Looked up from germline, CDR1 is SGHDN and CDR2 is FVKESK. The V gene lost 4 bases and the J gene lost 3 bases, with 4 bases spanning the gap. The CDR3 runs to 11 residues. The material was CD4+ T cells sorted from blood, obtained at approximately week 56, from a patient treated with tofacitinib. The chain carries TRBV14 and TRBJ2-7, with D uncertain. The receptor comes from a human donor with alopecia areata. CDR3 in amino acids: CASSRFYEQYF. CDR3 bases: TGTGCCAGCAGCCGGTTCTACGAGCAGTACTTC.